The T cell receptor (beta chain) described here comes from a study of cytomegalovirus exposure and HLA in healthy donors. CDR1 MNHEY and CDR2 SVGAGI come from the germline V gene. Trimming took 4 bases from V and 5 from J; bases not matched to a gene: 5. The CDR3 spans 13 residues. General study points: Among TCR sequences, most were rare, though some public TCRs appeared in many donors. The authors enumerated 164 TCR beta chains as linked to cytomegalovirus. As was reported, the classifier diagnosed cytomegalovirus status with high specificity and sensitivity.

Note on this clone: The antigen is not known.

Generated by immunoSEQ multiplex PCR, the TCRdb table keeps only in-frame clones and is missing some. Among 200,000 to 250,000 clones listed, roughly 91% were seen once. The chain combines TRBV6-5 with TRBJ2-7; 7 positions match TRBD1. The specimen was PBMCs. This TCR came from a woman between 18 and 30 years old in good health and CMV-seropositive. The CDR3 coding sequence is TGTGCCAGCAGTTCGGGGACAGCCAACGAGCAGTACTTC. Its protein is CASSSGTANEQYF.